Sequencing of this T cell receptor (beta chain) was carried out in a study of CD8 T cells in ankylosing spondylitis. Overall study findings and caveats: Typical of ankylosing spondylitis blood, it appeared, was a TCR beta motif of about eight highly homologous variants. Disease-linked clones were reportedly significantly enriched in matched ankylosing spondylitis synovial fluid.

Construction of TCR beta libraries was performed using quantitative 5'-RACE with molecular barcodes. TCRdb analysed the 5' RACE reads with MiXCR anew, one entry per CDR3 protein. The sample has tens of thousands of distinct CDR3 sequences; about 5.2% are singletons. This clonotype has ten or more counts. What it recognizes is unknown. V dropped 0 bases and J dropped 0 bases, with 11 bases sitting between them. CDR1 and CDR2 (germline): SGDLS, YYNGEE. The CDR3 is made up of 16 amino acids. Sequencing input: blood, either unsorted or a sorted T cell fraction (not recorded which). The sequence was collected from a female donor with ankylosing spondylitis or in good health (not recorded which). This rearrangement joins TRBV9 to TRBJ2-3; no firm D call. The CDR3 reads CASSVEGVTSTDTQYF. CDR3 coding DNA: TGTGCCAGCAGCGTAGAAGGAGTAACTAGCACAGATACGCAGTATTTT.